The T cell receptor beta chain under discussion was sequenced for a study of identical twins. Broader study findings: Insertion counts were lower in abundant cord blood beta clonotypes, a trend that memory repertoires did not show. Beta out-of-frame twin sharing showed a weaker excess. Low generation probability was overrepresented in out-of-frame alpha sequences shared by twins.

TCRdb reprocessed the 5' RACE reads with MiXCR, giving one entry per CDR3 protein. The table records approximately 550,000 distinct CDR3 sequences, under 25% of them present only once. This clonotype showed up just a few times. Antigen: not known. Germline assignment: CDR1 MGHRA and CDR2 YSYEKL. The CDR3 runs to 16 residues. V was shortened by 1 base and J by 16 bases, with 23 bases between the two germline ends. Another study also made use of these data, one on yellow fever vaccine responses in identical twins.

This TCR derives from a woman younger than 35 in good health. Sequencing was carried out using CD4+ T cells sorted from blood. The gene calls are TRBV4-1 and TRBJ1-6; D is unclear. The CDR3 region is CASSQGVGPSGKGLHF. CDR3 in DNA: TGCGCCAGCAGCCAAGGGGTTGGACCGTCGGGGAAGGGTCTCCACTTT.